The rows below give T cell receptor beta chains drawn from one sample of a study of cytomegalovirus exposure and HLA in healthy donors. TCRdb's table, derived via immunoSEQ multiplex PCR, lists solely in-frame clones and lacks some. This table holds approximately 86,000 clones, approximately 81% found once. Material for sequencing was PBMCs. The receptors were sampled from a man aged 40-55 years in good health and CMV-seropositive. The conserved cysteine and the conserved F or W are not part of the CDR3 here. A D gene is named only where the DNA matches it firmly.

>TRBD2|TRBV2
ASTPISGSLETQY
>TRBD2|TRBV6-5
ASSSLGGGETQY
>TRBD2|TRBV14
ASSLAGNPNNEQF
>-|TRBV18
ASSRLEEGTEAF
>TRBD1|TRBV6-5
ASSYRGQGPYEQY
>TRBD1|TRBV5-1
ASSVQGPNTEAF
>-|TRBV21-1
ASTKVGTRNTEAF
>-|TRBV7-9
ASRIAGGPVDEQF
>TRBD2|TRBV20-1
SRGGQNEQF
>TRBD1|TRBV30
AWSPAGTGARGYT
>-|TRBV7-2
ASSQNSQGPYEQY
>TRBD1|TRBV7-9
ASSNRGRTEKLF
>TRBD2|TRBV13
ASSLAGGHNEQF
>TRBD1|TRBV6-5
ASSLRQGVMNTEAF
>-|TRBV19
ASSIRGKGSNQPQH
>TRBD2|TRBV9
ASGGSGRPRTDTQY
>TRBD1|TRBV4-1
ASSLVVQGALMNNEKLF
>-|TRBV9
ASSEPDRPNYGYT
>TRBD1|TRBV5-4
ASSRGQENYGYT
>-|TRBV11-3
ASSLDSLYGYT
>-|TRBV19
ASSIGGSNTGELF
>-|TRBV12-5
ATGGGGVYEQY
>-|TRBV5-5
ASSSQWGVNYEQY
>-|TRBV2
ASKKEKGYVYEQY
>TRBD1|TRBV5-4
ASSSRTGGKNIQY
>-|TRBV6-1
ASSPFGTINYGYT
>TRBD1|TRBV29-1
SVEEWTGVETQY
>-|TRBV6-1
ASSHNINQPQH